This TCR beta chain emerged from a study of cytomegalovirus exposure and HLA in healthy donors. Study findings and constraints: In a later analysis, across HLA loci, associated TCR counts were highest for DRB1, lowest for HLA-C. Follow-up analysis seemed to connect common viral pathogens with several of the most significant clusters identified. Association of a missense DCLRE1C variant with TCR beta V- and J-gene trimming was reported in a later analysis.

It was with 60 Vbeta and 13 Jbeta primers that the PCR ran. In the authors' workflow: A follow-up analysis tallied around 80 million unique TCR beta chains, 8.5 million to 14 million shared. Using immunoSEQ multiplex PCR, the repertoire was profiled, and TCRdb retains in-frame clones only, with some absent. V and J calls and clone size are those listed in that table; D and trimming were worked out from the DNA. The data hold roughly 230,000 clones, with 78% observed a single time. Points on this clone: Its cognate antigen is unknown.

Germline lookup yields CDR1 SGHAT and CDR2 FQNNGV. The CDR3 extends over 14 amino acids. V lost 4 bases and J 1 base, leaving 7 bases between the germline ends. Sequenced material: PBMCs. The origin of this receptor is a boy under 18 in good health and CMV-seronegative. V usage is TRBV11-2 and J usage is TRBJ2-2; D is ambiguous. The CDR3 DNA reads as TGTGCCAGCAGCTCGTCGGGGAACACCGGGGAGCTGTTTTTT. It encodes CASSSSGNTGELFF.